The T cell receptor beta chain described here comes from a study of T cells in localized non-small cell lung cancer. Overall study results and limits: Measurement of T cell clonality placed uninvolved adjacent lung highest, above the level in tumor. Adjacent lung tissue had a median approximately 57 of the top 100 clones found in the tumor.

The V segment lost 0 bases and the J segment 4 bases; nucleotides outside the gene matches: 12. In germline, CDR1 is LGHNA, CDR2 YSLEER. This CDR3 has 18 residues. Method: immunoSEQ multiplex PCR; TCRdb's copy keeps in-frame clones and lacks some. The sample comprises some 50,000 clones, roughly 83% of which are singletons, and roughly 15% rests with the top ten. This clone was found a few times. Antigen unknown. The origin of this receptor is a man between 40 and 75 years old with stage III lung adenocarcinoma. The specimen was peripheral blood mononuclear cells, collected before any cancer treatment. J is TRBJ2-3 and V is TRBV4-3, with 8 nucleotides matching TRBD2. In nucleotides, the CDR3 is TGCGCCAGCAGCCAAGATCTTTTCGGCGGGGGGATCCCAGATACGCAGTATTTT. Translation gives CASSQDLFGGGIPDTQYF.